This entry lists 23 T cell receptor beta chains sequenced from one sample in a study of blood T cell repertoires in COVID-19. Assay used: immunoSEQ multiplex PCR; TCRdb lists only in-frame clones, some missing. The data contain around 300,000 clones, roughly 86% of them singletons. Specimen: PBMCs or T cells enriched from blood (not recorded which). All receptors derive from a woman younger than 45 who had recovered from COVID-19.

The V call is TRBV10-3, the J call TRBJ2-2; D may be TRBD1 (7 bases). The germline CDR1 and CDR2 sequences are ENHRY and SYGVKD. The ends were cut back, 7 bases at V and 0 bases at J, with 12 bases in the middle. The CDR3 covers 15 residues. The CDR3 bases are TGTGCCATCAAGGGGGCGGGAACGAACACCGGGGAGCTGTTTTTT. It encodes CAIKGAGTNTGELFF.

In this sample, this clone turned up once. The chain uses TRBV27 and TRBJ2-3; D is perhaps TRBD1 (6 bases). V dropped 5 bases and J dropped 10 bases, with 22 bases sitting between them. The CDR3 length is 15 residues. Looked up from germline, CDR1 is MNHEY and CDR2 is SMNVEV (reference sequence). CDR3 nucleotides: TGTGCCAGCAGTCCCGGGACACCCCCCACTGACGCGCAGTATTTT. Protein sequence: CASSPGTPPTDAQYF.

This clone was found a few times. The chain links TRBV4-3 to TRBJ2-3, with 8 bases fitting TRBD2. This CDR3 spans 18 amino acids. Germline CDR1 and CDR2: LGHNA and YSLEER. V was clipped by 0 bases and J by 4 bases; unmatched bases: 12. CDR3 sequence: CASSQELAASGLADTQYF. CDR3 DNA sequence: TGCGCCAGCAGCCAAGAATTGGCGGCTAGCGGGTTAGCAGATACGCAGTATTTT.

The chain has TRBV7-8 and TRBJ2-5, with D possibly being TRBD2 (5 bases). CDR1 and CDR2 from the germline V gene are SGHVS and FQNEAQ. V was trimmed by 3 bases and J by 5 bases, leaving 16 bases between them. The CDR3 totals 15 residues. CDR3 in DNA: TGTGCCAGCAGCTTTGCCTCGACTATCGGGGAGACCCAGTACTTC. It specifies CASSFASTIGETQYF. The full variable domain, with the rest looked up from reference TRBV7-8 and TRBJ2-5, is GAGVSQSPRYKVAKRGQDVALRCDPISGHVSLFWYQQALGQGPEFLTYFQNEAQLDKSGLPSDRFFAERPEGSVSTLKIQRTQQEDSAVYLCASSFASTIGETQYFGPGTRLLVL.

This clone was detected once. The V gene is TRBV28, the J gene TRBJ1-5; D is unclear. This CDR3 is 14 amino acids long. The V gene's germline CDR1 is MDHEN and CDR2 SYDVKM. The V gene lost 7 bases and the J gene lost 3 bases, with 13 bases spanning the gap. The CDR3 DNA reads TGTGCCAGCACCGACGGGGTAAACAATCAGCCCCAGCATTTT. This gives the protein CASTDGVNNQPQHF.

CDR3 DNA: TGTGCCAGAAGCTTCCCCTTGGTCAAAAGCCGACTCTCCTACAATGAGCAGTTCTTC. It is translated as CARSFPLVKSRLSYNEQFF. This sequence joins TRBV5-3 and TRBJ2-1, with D unresolved. TRBV5-3 is reported as an ORF; its role is uncertain. The CDR3 length is 19 residues. V lost 2 bases and J lost 0, with 21 bases in between.

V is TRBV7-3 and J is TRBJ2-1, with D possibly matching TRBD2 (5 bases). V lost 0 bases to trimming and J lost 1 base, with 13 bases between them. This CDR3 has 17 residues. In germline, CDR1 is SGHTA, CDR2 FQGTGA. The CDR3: CASSLTASGPSYNEQFF. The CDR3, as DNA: TGTGCCAGCAGCTTAACGGCCAGCGGTCCGTCCTACAATGAGCAGTTCTTC.

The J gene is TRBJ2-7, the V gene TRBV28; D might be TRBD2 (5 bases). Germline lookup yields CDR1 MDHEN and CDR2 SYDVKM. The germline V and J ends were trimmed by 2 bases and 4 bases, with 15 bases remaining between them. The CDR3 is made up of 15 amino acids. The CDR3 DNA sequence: TGTGCCAGCAGTTTAAGCGTGAACGGGATGTACGAGCAGTACTTC. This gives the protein CASSLSVNGMYEQYF.

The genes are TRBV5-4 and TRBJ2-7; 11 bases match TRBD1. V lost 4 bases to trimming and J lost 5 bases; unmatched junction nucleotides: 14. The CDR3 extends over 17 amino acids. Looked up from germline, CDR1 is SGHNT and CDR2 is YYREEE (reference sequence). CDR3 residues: CASSVTPTPGQGDEQYF. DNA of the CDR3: TGTGCCAGCAGCGTCACTCCTACTCCGGGACAGGGGGACGAGCAGTACTTC.

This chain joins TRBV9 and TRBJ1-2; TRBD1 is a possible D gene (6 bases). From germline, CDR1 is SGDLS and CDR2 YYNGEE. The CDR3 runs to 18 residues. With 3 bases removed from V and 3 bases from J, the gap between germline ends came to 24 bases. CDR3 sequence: CASSEGDNWGNIDYGYTF. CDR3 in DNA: TGTGCCAGCAGCGAGGGGGATAACTGGGGGAATATTGACTATGGCTACACCTTC.

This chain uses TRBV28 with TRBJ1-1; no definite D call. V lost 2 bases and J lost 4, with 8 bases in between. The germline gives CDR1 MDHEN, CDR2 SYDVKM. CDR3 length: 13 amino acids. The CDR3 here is CASSLIGSTEAFF. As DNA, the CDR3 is TGTGCCAGCAGTTTAATCGGGAGCACTGAAGCTTTCTTT.

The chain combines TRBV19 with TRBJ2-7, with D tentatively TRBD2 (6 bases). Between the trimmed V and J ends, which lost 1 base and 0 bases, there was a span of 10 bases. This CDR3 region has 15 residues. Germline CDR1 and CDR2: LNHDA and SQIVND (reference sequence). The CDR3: CASSIGASVSYEQYF. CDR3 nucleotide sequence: TGTGCCAGTAGTATAGGGGCTAGCGTCTCCTACGAGCAGTACTTC. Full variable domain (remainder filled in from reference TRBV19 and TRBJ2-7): DGGITQSPKYLFRKEGQNVTLSCEQNLNHDAMYWYRQDPGQGLRLIYYSQIVNDFQKGDIAEGYSVSREKKESFPLTVTSAQKNPTAFYLCASSIGASVSYEQYFGPGTRLTVT.

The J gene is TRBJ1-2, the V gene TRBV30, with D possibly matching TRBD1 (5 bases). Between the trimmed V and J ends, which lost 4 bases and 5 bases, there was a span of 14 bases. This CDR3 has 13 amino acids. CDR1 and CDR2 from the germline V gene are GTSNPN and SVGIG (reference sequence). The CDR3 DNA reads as TGTGCCTGGAACGGGCAGGGAAATTATGGCTACACCTTC. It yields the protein CAWNGQGNYGYTF.

The CDR3 spells CASSPPGLAGSYEQYF. For the CDR3, the DNA is TGTGCCAGCAGCCCTCCGGGACTAGCGGGATCGTACGAGCAGTACTTC. This sequence joins TRBV7-2 and TRBJ2-7; 13 bases fit TRBD2. This CDR3 has 16 amino acids. Germline V gives CDR1 SGHTA, CDR2 FQGNSA. J was trimmed by 4 bases and V by 5 bases; bases with no gene match: 8.

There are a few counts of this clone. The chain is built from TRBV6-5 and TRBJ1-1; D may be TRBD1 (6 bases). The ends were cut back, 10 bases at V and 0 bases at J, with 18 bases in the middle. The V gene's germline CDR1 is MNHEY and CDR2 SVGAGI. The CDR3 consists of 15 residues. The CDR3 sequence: CATHSGQLMNTEAFF. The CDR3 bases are TGTGCCACGCATTCCGGACAGCTCATGAACACTGAAGCTTTCTTT.

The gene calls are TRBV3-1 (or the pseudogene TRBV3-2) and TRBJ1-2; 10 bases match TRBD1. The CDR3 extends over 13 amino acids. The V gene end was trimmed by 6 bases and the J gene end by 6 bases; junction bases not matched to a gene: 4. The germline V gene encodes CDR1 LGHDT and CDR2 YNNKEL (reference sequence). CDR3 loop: CASRWDRGHGYTF. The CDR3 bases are TGTGCCAGCAGATGGGACAGGGGACATGGCTACACCTTC.

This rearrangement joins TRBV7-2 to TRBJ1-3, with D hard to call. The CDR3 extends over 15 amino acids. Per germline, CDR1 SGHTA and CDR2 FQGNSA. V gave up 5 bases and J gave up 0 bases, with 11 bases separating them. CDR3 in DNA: TGTGCCAGCAGCCCGATGAGCCTCTCTGGAAACACCATATATTTT. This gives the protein CASSPMSLSGNTIYF. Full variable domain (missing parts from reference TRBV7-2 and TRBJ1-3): GAGVSQSPSNKVTEKGKDVELRCDPISGHTALYWYRQSLGQGLEFLIYFQGNSAPDKSGLPSDRFSAERTGGSVSTLTIQRTQQEDSAVYLCASSPMSLSGNTIYFGEGSWLTVV.

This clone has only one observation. In nucleotides, the CDR3 is TGTGCCAGCTCACGCGCGGGGGGTAGGGACACTGAAGCTTTCTTT. It codes for CASSRAGGRDTEAFF. The rearrangement links TRBV18 to TRBJ1-1; the D gene is possibly TRBD1 (5 bases). The CDR3 contains 15 residues. The germline V and J ends were trimmed by 4 bases and 3 bases, with 15 bases remaining between them. CDR1 and CDR2 from the germline V gene are KGHSH and LQKENI.

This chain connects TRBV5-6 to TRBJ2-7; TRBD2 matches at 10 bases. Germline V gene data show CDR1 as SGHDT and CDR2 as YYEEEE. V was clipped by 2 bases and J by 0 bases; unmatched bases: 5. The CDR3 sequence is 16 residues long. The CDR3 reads CASSFGLAVSSYEQYF. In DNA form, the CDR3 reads TGTGCCAGCAGCTTCGGACTAGCGGTGAGCTCCTACGAGCAGTACTTC.

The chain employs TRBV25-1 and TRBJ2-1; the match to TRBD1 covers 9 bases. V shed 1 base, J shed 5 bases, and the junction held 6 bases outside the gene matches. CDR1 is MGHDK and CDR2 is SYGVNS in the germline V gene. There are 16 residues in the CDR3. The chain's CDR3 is CASSEWDRDGNNEQFF. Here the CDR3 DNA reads TGTGCCAGCAGTGAATGGGACAGGGATGGGAACAATGAGCAGTTCTTC.

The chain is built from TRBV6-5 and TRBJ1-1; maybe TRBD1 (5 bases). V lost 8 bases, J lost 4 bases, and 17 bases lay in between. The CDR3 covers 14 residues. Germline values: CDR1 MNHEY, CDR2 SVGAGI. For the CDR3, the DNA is TGTGCCAGCCCAATATGGCGGGGCGGCACTGAAGCTTTCTTT. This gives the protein CASPIWRGGTEAFF.

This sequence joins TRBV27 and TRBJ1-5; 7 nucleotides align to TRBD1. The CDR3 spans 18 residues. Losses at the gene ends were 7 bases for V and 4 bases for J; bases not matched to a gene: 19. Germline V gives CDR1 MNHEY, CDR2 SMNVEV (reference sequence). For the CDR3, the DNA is TGTGCCAGCATAGCAAGGGGGGTCAGGGGGAGTCGGAATCAGCCCCAGCATTTT. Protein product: CASIARGVRGSRNQPQHF.

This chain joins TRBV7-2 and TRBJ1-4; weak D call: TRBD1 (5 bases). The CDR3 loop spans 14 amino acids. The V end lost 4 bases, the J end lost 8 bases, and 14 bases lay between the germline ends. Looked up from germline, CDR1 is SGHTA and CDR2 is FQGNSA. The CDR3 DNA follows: TGTGCCAGCAGCTCCGGACAAGGGAGGGAAAAACTGTTTTTT. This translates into CASSSGQGREKLFF. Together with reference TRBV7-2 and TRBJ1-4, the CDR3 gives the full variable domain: GAGVSQSPSNKVTEKGKDVELRCDPISGHTALYWYRQSLGQGLEFLIYFQGNSAPDKSGLPSDRFSAERTGGSVSTLTIQRTQQEDSAVYLCASSSGQGREKLFFGSGTQLSVL.